The rows below give T cell receptor beta chains drawn from one sample of a study of cytomegalovirus exposure and HLA in healthy donors. Generated by immunoSEQ multiplex PCR, the TCRdb table keeps only in-frame clones and is missing some. The sample consists of 99,000 or so clones, around 80% of them appearing once. The sample taken for sequencing was PBMCs. The source is a man aged 40-55 years in good health and CMV-seropositive. CDR3s include the opening cysteine and the closing phenylalanine or tryptophan. D genes are given only for firm matches. Where a row states a size, it is once, few, many or the class of an expanded clone; other rows omit it.

>TRBJ2-7|.|TRBV7-8|.
TGTGCCAGCAGCTTAAGCGAAGTGATCTACGAGCAGTACTTC
CASSLSEVIYEQYF
>TRBJ2-7|.|TRBV5-1|.
TGCGCCAGCAGCTTGGGTCAGGGGCTTAGCTCCTACGAGCAGTACTTC
CASSLGQGLSSYEQYF
>TRBJ2-5|.|TRBV4-1|TRBD2
TGCGCCAGCAGCCAAGATGGGGGGGGAGGTTTGGGAGAGACCCAGTACTTC
CASSQDGGGGLGETQYF
>TRBJ1-6|.|TRBV21-1|.
TGTGCCAGCAGCTCTAGGCCTAGGGCGAGGGCGAAGGGTTCACCCCTCCACTTT
CASSSRPRARAKGSPLHF
>TRBJ1-4|few|TRBV21-1|.
TGTGCCAGCAGCAGACCGGGACAGAATGAAAAACTGTTTTTT
CASSRPGQNEKLFF
>TRBJ2-5|.|TRBV7-9|TRBD2
TGTGCCAGCAGCTTAGCTAGCGGGGCACAAGAGACCCAGTACTTC
CASSLASGAQETQYF
>TRBJ2-3|.|TRBV28|TRBD2
TGTGCCAGCAGTCGCAGCGGGGGGCGCACAGATACGCAGTATTTT
CASSRSGGRTDTQYF
>TRBJ2-7|.|TRBV7-8|.
TGTGCCAGCAGCTTGTCTCCCTACGAGCAGTACTTC
CASSLSPYEQYF
>TRBJ2-7|.|TRBV30|TRBD1
TGTGCCTGGATACCCTCGACAGGGCGGTACGAGCAGTACTTC
CAWIPSTGRYEQYF
>TRBJ2-7|.|TRBV14|.
TGTGCCAGCAGTCGCCACGGAGGATACGAGCAGTACTTC
CASSRHGGYEQYF
>TRBJ2-7|few|TRBV28|.
TGTGCCAGCAGTACTCCTCACGGAGGGTCTTACGAGCAGTACTTC
CASSTPHGGSYEQYF
>TRBJ2-1|.|TRBV15|TRBD1
TGTGCCACCAGCAGACTGGGACAGGGGGTGAGTGAGCAGTTCTTC
CATSRLGQGVSEQFF
>TRBJ2-7|.|TRBV5-5|TRBD1
TGTGCCAGCAGCTTGGCAGCAGGGGGAACCTACGAGCAGTACTTC
CASSLAAGGTYEQYF
>TRBJ1-2|.|TRBV27|TRBD1
TGTGCCAGCAGTTTATCAACAGGGGCCTACTATGGCTACACCTTC
CASSLSTGAYYGYTF
>TRBJ1-4|.|TRBV5-1|.
TGCGCCAGCAGCACTCTCCCAGGGGCTGGTGAAAAACTGTTTTTT
CASSTLPGAGEKLFF
>TRBJ2-5|.|TRBV5-1|TRBD2
TGCGCCAGCAGCTTGGTGGGAGGGCAAGAGACCCAGTACTTC
CASSLVGGQETQYF
>TRBJ1-6|.|TRBV29-1|TRBD1
TGCAGCGTTGCGGTGGGGGACAGTTCACCCCTCCACTTT
CSVAVGDSSPLHF
>TRBJ2-2|.|TRBV7-9|TRBD1
TGTGCCAGCAGCTTTCGGACAGGGGGGACCGGGGAGCTGTTTTTT
CASSFRTGGTGELFF
>TRBJ1-2|.|TRBV6-6|TRBD1
TGTGCCAGCAGGGGGACAGAGCGATTCTATGGCTACACCTTC
CASRGTERFYGYTF
>TRBJ1-2|.|TRBV7-2|.
TGTGCCAGCAGCCCCCTGAGCTATGGCTACACCTTC
CASSPLSYGYTF
>TRBJ1-5|.|TRBV2|.
TGTGCCAGCAGTCAGGGGCATAGCAATCAGCCCCAGCATTTT
CASSQGHSNQPQHF
>TRBJ1-4|.|TRBV5-6|TRBD1
TGTGCCAGCAGCTTCGGGACAGGGAGGGAAAAACTGTTTTTT
CASSFGTGREKLFF